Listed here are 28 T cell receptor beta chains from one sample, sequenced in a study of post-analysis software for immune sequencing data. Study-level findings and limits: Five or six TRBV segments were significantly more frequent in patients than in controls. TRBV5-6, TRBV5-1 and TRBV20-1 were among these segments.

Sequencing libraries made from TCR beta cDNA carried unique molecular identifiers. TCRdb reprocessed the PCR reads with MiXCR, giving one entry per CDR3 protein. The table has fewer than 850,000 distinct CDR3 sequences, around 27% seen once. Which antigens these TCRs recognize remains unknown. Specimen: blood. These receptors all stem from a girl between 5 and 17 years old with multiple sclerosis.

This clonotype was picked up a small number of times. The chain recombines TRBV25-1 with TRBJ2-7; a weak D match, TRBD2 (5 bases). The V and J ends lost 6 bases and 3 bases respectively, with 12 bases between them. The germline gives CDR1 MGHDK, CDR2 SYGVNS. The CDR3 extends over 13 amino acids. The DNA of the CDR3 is TGTGCCAGCAGAGGAGGACCAGACTACGAGCAGTACTTC. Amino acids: CASRGGPDYEQYF.

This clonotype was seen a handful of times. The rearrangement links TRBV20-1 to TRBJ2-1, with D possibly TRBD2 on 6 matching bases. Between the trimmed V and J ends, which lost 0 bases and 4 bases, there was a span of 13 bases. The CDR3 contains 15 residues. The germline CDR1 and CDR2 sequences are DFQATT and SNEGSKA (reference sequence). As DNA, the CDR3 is TGCAGTGCTAGAGATGGGCTAGCGAGGTACAATGAGCAGTTCTTC. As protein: CSARDGLARYNEQFF.

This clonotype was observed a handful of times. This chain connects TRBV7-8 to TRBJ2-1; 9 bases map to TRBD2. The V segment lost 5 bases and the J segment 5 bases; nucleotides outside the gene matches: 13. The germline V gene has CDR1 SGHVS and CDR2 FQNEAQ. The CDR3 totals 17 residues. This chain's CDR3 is CASSQHVGGRADNEQFF. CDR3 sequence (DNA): TGTGCCAGCAGCCAACACGTCGGCGGGAGGGCCGACAATGAGCAGTTCTTC. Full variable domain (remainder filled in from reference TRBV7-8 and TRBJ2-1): GAGVSQSPRYKVAKRGQDVALRCDPISGHVSLFWYQQALGQGPEFLTYFQNEAQLDKSGLPSDRFFAERPEGSVSTLKIQRTQQEDSAVYLCASSQHVGGRADNEQFFGPGTRLTVL.

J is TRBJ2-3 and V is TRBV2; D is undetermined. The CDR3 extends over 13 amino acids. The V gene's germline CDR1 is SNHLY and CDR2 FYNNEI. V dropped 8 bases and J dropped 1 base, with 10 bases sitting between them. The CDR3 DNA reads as TGTGCCAGCGGTGTGCAGGGCACAGATACGCAGTATTTT. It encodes CASGVQGTDTQYF.

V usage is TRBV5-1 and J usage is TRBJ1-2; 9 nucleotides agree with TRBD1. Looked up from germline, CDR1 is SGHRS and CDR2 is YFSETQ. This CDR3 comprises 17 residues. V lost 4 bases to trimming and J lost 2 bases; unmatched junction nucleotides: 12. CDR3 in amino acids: CASSAGPGQGWNYGYTF. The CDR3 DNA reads TGCGCCAGCAGCGCCGGGCCGGGACAGGGCTGGAACTATGGCTACACCTTC.

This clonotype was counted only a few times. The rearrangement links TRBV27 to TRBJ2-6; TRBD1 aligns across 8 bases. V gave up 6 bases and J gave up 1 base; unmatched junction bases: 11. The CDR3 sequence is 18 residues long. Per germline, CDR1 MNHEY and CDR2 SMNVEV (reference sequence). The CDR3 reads CASRDLGTGRSGANVLTF. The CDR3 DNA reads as TGTGCCAGCAGAGACCTCGGGACAGGACGATCTGGGGCCAACGTCCTGACTTTC.

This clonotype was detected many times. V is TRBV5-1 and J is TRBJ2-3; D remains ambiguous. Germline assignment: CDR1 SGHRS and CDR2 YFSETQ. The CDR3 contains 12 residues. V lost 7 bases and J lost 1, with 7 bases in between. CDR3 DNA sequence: TGCGCCAGCCGCTGGGGCACAGATACGCAGTATTTT. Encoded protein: CASRWGTDTQYF. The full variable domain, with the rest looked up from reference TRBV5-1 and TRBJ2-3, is KAGVTQTPRYLIKTRGQQVTLSCSPISGHRSVSWYQQTPGQGLQFLFEYFSETQRNKGNFPGRFSGRQFSNSRSEMNVSTLELGDSALYLCASRWGTDTQYFGPGTRLTVL.

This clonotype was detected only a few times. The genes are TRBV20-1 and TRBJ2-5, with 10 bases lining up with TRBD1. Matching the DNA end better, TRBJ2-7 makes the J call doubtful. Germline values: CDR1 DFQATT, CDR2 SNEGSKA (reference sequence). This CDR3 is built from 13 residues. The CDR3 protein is CSARWDRGAEQYF. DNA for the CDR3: TGCAGTGCTAGATGGGACAGGGGAGCCGAGCAGTACTTC.

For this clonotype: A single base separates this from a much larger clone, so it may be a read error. As DNA, the CDR3 is TGTGCCAGCGGTTCGGGCAGCCCCGATGAGACCCAGTACTTC. It specifies CASGSGSPDETQYF. The chain joins TRBV12-3 or TRBV12-4 to TRBJ2-5; D not resolved. The CDR3 has 14 amino acids. The V and J ends lost 8 bases and 5 bases respectively, with 18 bases between them.

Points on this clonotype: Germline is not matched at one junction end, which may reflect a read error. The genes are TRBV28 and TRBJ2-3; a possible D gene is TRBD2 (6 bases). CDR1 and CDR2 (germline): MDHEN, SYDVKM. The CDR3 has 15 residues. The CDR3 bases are TGCGCCAGCAGGCTAGGAGGGCCTGGCACAGATACGCAGTATTTT. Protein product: CASRLGGPGTDTQYF.

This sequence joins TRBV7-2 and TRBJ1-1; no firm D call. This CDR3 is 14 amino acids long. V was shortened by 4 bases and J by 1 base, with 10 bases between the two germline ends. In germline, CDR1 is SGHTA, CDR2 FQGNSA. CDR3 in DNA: TGTGCCAGCAGCTCACAACTAAGGAACACTGAAGCTTTCTTT. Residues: CASSSQLRNTEAFF. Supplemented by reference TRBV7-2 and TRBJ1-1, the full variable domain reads GAGVSQSPSNKVTEKGKDVELRCDPISGHTALYWYRQSLGQGLEFLIYFQGNSAPDKSGLPSDRFSAERTGGSVSTLTIQRTQQEDSAVYLCASSSQLRNTEAFFGQGTRLTVV.

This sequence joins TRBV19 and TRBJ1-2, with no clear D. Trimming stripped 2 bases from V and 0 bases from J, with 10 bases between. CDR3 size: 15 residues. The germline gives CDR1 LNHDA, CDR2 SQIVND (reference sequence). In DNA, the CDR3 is TGTGCCAGTAGTATACGGGCAGCTTCTAACTATGGCTACACCTTC. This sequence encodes CASSIRAASNYGYTF. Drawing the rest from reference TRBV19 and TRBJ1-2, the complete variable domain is DGGITQSPKYLFRKEGQNVTLSCEQNLNHDAMYWYRQDPGQGLRLIYYSQIVNDFQKGDIAEGYSVSREKKESFPLTVTSAQKNPTAFYLCASSIRAASNYGYTFGSGTRLTVV.

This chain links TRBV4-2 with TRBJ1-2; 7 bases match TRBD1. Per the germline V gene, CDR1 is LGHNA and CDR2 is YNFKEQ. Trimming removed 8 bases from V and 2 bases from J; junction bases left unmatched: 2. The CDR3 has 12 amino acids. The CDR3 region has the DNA TGTGCCAGCCTGGGACAGAACTATGGCTACACCTTC. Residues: CASLGQNYGYTF.

DNA for the CDR3: TGCAGTGCTAGGGGCCCCGGCAATCAGCCCCAGCATTTT. This sequence encodes CSARGPGNQPQHF. This chain joins TRBV20-1 and TRBJ1-5, with D hard to call. Looked up from germline, CDR1 is DFQATT and CDR2 is SNEGSKA (reference sequence). Between the trimmed V and J ends, which lost 3 bases and 2 bases, there was a span of 8 bases. The CDR3 is made up of 13 amino acids.

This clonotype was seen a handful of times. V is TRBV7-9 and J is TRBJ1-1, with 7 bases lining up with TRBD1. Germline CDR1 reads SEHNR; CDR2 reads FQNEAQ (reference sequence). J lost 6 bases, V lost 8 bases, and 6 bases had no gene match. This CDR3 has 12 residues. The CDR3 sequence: CASEDRAPEAFF. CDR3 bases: TGTGCCAGCGAAGACAGGGCCCCTGAAGCTTTCTTT. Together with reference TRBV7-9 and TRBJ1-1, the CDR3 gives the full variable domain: DTGVSQNPRHKITKRGQNVTFRCDPISEHNRLYWYRQTLGQGPEFLTYFQNEAQLEKSRLLSDRFSAERPKGSFSTLEIQRTEQGDSAMYLCASEDRAPEAFFGQGTRLTVV.

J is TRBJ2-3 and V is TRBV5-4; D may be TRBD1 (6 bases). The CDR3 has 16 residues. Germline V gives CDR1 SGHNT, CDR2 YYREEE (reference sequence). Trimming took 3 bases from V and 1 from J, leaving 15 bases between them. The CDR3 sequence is CASSSIRGTGTDTQYF. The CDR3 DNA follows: TGTGCCAGCAGCTCCATCAGGGGAACGGGCACAGATACGCAGTATTTT.

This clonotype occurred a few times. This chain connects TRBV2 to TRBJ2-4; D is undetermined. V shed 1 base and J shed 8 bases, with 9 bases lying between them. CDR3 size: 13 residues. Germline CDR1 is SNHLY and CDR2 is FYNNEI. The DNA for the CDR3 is TGTGCCAGCAGTGAAGAGGGTTTGTACATTCAGTACTTC. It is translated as CASSEEGLYIQYF.

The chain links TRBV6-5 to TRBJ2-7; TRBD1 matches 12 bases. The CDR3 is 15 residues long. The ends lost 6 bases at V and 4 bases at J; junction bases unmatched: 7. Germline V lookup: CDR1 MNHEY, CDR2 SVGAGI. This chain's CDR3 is CASSRQGQGAYEQYF. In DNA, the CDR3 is TGTGCCAGCAGCCGACAGGGACAGGGGGCTTACGAGCAGTACTTC.

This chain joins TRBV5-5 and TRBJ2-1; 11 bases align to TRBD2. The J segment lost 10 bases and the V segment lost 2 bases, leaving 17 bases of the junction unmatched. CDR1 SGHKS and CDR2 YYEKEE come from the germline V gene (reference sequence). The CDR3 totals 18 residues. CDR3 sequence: CASSFRLSFGTSGAEQFF. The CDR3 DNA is TGTGCCAGCAGCTTCCGATTAAGCTTCGGGACTAGCGGAGCCGAGCAGTTCTTC.

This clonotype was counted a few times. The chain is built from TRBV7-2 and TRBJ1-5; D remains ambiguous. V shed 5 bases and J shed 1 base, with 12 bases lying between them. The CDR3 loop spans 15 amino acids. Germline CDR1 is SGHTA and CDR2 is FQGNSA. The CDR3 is CASSVTRGSNQPQHF. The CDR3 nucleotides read TGTGCCAGCAGCGTTACGAGAGGGAGCAATCAGCCCCAGCATTTT.

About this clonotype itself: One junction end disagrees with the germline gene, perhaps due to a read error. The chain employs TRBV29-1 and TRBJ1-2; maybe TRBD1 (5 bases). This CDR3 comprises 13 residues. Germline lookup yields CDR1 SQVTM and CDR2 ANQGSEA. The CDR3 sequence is CSVEVGPNYGDTF. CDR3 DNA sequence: TGCAGCGTTGAGGTGGGGCCTAACTATGGCGACACCTTC.

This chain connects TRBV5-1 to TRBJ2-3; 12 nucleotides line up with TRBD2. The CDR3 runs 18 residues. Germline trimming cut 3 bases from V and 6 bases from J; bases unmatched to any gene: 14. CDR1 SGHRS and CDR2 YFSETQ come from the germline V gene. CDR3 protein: CASSSEPSGRAWVDTQYF. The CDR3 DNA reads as TGCGCCAGCAGCTCTGAACCTAGCGGGAGGGCCTGGGTTGATACGCAGTATTTT. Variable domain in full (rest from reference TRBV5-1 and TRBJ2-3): KAGVTQTPRYLIKTRGQQVTLSCSPISGHRSVSWYQQTPGQGLQFLFEYFSETQRNKGNFPGRFSGRQFSNSRSEMNVSTLELGDSALYLCASSSEPSGRAWVDTQYFGPGTRLTVL.

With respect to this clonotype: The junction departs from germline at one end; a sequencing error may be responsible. CDR3 DNA sequence: TGTGCCGGCAGCGACGCCACACGGGGTTATGGCTACACCTTC. Protein sequence: CAGSDATRGYGYTF. The chain combines TRBV5-5 with TRBJ1-2, with D uncertain. Germline-derived CDR1 and CDR2 are SGHKS and YYEKEE (reference sequence). This CDR3 has 14 amino acids.

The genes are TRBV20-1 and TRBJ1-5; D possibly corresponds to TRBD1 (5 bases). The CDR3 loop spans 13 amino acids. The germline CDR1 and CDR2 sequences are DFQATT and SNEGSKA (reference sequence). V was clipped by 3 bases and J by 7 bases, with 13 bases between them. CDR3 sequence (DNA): TGCAGTGCTAGGGATCCCAGGGACCAGCCCCAGCATTTT. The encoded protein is CSARDPRDQPQHF.

Here the CDR3 DNA reads TGCAGTGCCAGCTTGACGACAGGGGGCACTGAAGCTTTCTTT. Translating gives CSASLTTGGTEAFF. V usage is TRBV20-1 and J usage is TRBJ1-1, with 9 bases matching TRBD1. J was trimmed by 4 bases and V by 6 bases; bases with no gene match: 9. Germline-derived CDR1 and CDR2 are DFQATT and SNEGSKA (reference sequence). This CDR3 comprises 14 residues.

This CDR3 reads CASSPLWGEQYF. In nucleotides, the CDR3 is TGTGCCAGCAGCCCCTTGTGGGGGGAGCAGTACTTC. This chain uses TRBV7-2 with TRBJ2-5; possibly TRBD2 for D (6 bases). The CDR3 contains 12 residues. The V and J ends lost 5 bases and 11 bases respectively, with 15 bases between them. The germline CDR1 and CDR2 sequences are SGHTA and FQGNSA.

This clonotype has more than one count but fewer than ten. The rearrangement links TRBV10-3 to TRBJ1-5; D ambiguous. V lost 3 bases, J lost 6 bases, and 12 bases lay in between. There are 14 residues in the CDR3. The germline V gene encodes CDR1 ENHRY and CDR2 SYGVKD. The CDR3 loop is CAISEISELQPQHF. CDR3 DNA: TGTGCCATCAGTGAAATTTCGGAGCTTCAGCCCCAGCATTTT.

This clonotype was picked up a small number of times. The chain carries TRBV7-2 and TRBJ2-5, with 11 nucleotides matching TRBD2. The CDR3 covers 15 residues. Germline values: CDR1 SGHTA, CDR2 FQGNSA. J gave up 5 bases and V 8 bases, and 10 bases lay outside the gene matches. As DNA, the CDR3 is TGTGCCAGCGCCACTAGCGGGAGCATGGGGGAGACCCAGTACTTC. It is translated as CASATSGSMGETQYF. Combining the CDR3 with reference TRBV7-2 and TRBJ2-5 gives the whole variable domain GAGVSQSPSNKVTEKGKDVELRCDPISGHTALYWYRQSLGQGLEFLIYFQGNSAPDKSGLPSDRFSAERTGGSVSTLTIQRTQQEDSAVYLCASATSGSMGETQYFGPGTRLLVL.